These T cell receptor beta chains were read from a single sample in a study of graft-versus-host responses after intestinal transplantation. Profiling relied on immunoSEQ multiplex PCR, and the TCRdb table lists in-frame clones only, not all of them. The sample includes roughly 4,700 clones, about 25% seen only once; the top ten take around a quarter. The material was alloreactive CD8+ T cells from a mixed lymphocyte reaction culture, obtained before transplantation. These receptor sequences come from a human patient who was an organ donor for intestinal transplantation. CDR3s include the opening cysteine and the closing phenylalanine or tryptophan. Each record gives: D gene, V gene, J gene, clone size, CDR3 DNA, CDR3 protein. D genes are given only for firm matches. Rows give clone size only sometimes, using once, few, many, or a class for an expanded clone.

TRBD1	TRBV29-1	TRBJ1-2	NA	TGCAGCGTCCCCACAGGGGGGCCTTATGGCTACACCTTC	CSVPTGGPYGYTF
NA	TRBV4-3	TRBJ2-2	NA	TGCGCCAGCAGTCGGGGGTGGAACACCGGGGAGCTGTTTTTT	CASSRGWNTGELFF
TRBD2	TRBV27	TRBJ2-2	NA	TGTGCCAGCGGCCGGGGGGGCGACCGGGAGCTGTTTTTT	CASGRGGDRELFF
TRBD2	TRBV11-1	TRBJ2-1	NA	TGTGCCAGCACCAATGGGCTATGGGGGCGGGGGGGCCTCAATGAGCAGTTCTTC	CASTNGLWGRGGLNEQFF
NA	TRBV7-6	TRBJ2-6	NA	TGTGCCAGCAGCTTTGGGGCGTGGGCCAACGTCCTGACTTTC	CASSFGAWANVLTF
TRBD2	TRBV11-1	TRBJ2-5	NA	TGTGCCAGCAGCTCCGGGGGGAGGGGAGAGACCCAGTACTTC	CASSSGGRGETQYF
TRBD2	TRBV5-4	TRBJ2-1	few	TGTGCCAGCAGCTTGTTGACTAGCGGGGTCAATGAGCAGTTCTTC	CASSLLTSGVNEQFF
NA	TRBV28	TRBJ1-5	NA	TGTGCCAGCAGTTTTGAGGGAACCCAGCCCCAGCATTTT	CASSFEGTQPQHF
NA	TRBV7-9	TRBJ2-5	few	TGTGCCAGCAGCTTAGGACGGAGGGGACAGACCCAGTACTTC	CASSLGRRGQTQYF
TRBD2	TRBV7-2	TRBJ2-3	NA	TGTGCCAGCAGCCCTGGACTAGCGGGGGGTAAAAGCACAGATACGCAGTATTTT	CASSPGLAGGKSTDTQYF
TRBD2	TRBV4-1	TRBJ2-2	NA	TGCGCCAGCAGCCACCACGGGGGGGCCTCGAACACCGGGGAGCTGTTTTTT	CASSHHGGASNTGELFF
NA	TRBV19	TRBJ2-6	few	TGTGCCAGTAGTATCTCGCCCCTCAAAGCTCTTAGCTCTGGGGCCAACGTCCTGACTTTC	CASSISPLKALSSGANVLTF
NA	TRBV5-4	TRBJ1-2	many	TGTGCCAGCAGCTTTTCAGTCCCGAAAGAGGGTTCCCCCTATGGCTACACCTTC	CASSFSVPKEGSPYGYTF
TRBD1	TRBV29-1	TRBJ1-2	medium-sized	TGCAGCGTGTATCAGGGGGGCTATGGCTACACCTTC	CSVYQGGYGYTF
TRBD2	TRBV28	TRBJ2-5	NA	TGTGCCAGCAGTATCACACTAGCGGGGGGCCAAGAGACCCAGTACTTC	CASSITLAGGQETQYF
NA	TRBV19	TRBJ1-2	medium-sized	TGTGCCAGTAGTATAGATCACAGGAACTATGGCTACACCTTC	CASSIDHRNYGYTF
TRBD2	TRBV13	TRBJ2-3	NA	TGTGCCAGCAGCCCTCAGGGGAGCGGGGGAACAGATACGCAGTATTTT	CASSPQGSGGTDTQYF
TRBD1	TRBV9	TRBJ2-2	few	TGTGCCAGCAGCGTTACAGGGGGCGCGGGTACCGGGGAGCTGTTTTTT	CASSVTGGAGTGELFF
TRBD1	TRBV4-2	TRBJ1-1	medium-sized	TGTGCCAGCAGCCCCCACCGGACAGGGGACACTGAAGCTTTCTTT	CASSPHRTGDTEAFF
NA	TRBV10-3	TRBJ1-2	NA	TGTGCCATCAGTGAGTCGGCCCATTCCTATGGCTACACCTTC	CAISESAHSYGYTF
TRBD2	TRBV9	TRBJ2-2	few	TGTGCCAGCAGCGTAGGTCGGGGGGGCTATAACACCGGGGAGCTGTTTTTT	CASSVGRGGYNTGELFF
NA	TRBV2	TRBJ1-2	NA	TGTGCCAGCAGTGAACCAACAGACTATGGCTACACCTTC	CASSEPTDYGYTF
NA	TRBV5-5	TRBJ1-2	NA	TGTGCCAGCATCTTGGGAATACGCCTAAACTATGGCTACACCTTC	CASILGIRLNYGYTF
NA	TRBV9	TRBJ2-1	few	TGTGCCAGCAGCGTAGGGCGGGGTTACAATGAGCAGTTCTTC	CASSVGRGYNEQFF